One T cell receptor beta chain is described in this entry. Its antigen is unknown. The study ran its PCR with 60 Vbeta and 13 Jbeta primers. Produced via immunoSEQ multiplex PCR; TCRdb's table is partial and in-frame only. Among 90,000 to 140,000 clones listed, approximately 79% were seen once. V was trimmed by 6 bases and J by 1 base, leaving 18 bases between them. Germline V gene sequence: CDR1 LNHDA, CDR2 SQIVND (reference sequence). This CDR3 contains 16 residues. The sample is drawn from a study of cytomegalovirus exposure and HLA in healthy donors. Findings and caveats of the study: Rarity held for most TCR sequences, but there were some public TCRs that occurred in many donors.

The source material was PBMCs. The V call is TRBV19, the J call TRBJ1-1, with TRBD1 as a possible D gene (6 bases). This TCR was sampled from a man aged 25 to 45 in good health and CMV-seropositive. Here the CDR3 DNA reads TGTGCCAGTAGACCGACCCGAGACAGGCGGAACACTGAAGCTTTCTTT. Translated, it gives CASRPTRDRRNTEAFF.